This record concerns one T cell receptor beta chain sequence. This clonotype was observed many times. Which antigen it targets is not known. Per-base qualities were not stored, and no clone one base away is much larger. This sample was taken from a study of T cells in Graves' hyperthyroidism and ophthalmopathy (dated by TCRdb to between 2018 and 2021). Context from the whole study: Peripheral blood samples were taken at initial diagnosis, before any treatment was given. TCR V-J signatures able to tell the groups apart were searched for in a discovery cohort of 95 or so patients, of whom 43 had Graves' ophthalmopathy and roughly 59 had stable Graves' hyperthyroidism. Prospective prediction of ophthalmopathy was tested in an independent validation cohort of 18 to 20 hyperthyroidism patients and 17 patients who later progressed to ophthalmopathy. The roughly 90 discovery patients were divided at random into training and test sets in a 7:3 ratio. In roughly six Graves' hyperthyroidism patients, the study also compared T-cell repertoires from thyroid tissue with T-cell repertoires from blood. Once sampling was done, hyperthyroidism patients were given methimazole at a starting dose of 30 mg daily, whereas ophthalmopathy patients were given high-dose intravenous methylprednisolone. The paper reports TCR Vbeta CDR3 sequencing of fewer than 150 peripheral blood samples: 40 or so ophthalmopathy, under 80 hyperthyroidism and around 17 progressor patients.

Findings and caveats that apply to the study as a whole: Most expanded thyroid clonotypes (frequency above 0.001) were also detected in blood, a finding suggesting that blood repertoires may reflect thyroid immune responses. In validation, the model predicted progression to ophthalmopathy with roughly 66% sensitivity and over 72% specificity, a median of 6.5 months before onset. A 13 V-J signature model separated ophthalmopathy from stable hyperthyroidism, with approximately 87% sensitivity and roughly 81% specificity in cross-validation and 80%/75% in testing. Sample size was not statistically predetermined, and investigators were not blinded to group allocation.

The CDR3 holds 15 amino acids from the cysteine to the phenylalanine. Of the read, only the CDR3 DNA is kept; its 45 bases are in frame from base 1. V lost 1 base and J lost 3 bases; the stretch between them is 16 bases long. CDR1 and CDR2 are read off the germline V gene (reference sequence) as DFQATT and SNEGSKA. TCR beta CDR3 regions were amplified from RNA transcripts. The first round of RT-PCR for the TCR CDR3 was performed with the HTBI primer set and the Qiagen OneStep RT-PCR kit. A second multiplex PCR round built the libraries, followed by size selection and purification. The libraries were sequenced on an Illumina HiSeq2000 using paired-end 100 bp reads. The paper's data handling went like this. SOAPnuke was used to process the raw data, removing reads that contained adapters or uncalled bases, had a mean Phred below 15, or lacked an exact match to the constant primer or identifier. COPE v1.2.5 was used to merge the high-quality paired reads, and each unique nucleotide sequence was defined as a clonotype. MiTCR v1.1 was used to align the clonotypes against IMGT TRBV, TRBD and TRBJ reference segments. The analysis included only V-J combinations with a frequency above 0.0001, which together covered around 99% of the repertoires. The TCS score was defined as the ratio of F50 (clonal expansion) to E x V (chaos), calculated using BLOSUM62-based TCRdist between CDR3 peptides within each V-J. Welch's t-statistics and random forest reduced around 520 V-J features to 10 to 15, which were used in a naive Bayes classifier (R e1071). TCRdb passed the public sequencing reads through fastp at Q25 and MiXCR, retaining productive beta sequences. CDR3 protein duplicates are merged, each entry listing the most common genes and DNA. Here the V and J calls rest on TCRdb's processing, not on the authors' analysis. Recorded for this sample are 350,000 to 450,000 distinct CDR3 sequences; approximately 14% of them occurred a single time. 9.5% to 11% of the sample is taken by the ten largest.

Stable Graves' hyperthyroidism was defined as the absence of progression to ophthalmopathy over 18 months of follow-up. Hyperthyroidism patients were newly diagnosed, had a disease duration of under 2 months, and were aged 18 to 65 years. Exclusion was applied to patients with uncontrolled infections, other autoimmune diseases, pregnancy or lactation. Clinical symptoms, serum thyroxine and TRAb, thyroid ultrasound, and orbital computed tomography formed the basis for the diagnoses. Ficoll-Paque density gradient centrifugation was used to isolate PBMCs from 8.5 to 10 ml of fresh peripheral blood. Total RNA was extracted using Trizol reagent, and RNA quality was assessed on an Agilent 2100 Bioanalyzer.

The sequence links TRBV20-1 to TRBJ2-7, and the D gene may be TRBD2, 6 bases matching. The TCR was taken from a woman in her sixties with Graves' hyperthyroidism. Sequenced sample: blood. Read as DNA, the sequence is TGCAGTGCTAGAGTTCTGGGGGGATACGTCTACGAGCAGTACTTC. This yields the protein CSARVLGGYVYEQYF.